This TCR beta chain was identified during a study of control samples from healthy donors and cancer patients. V lost 2 bases and J 3 bases, leaving 7 bases between the germline ends. The CDR3 length is 13 residues. CDR1 is SNHLY, CDR2 FYNNEI, per germline. Here immunoSEQ multiplex PCR was the method, and the copy in TCRdb shows in-frame clones only, minus some. Found here are 100,000 to 150,000 clones, approximately 89% of them singletons; the top ten hold 2.9%. V usage is TRBV2 and J usage is TRBJ1-2; D uncertain. Specimen: blood. This TCR was sampled from a man aged 55 to 70 in good health. Here the CDR3 DNA reads TGTGCCAGCAGTGAAAGGGTCGACTATGGCTACACCTTC. Its protein is CASSERVDYGYTF.